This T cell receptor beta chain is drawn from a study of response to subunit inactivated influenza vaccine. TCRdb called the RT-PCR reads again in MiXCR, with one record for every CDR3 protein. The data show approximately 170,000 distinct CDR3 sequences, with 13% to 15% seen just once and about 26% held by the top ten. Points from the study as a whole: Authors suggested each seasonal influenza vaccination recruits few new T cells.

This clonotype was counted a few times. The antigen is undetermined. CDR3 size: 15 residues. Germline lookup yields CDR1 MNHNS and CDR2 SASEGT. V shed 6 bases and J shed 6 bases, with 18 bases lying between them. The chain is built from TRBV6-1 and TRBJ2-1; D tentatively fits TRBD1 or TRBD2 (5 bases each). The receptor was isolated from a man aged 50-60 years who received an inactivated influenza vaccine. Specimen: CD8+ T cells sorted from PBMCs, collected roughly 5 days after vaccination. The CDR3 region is CASSPEGLRVNEQFF. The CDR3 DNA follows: TGTGCCAGCAGCCCCGAGGGTCTCAGGGTCAATGAGCAGTTCTTC.